One sample yielded the 13 T cell receptor beta chains listed below, sequenced in a study of regulatory T cells in long-lasting Graves disease. Relying on iRepertoire HTBI primers and Arm-PCR of CDR3 regions, the team built TCR beta libraries. TCRdb re-called the multiplex PCR reads through MiXCR, storing one row per CDR3 protein. The table has hundreds of thousands of distinct CDR3 sequences, around 15% seen once; the top ten hold around a fifth. The time point here: newly diagnosed GD, antithyroid drugs for less than 3 months. Generation of the TCR library employed RNA extracted from PBMCs. The starting material was peripheral blood mononuclear cells (PBMCs), obtained at new diagnosis, from a patient treated with antithyroid drugs. Every receptor here comes from a female donor with Graves disease.

As regards this clonotype: One end of the junction fails to match germline, which may point to a read error. This sequence joins TRBV12-3 or TRBV12-4 and TRBJ2-1; D call uncertain. The CDR3 has 14 amino acids. In DNA form, the CDR3 reads TGTGCCAACAGTCCGGCTCCGATAGCCTCTGAGCAGTTCTTC. Translated, it gives CANSPAPIASEQFF.

This clonotype was found many times. The CDR3 sequence is CASTQTGVNTEAFF. The DNA of the CDR3 is TGTGCCAGCACCCAGACAGGGGTGAACACTGAAGCTTTCTTT. J is TRBJ1-1 and V is TRBV7-9; 8 nucleotides align to TRBD1. Germline CDR1 reads SEHNR; CDR2 reads FQNEAQ (reference sequence). V shed 7 bases, J shed 0 bases, and the junction held 4 bases outside the gene matches. The CDR3 consists of 14 residues.

As for this clonotype: Since a far larger clone is one base different, this is likely a read error. The rearrangement uses TRBV3-1 and TRBJ2-7; 7 bases are a match to TRBD2. Germline assignment: CDR1 LGHDT and CDR2 YNNKEL (reference sequence). Unmatched junction bases numbered 7, after V lost 4 bases and J lost 7 bases. CDR3 length: 13 residues. In DNA, the CDR3 is TGTGCCAGCAGCCCTAGGGACTATGGAGAGCAGTACTTC. Encoded protein: CASSPRDYGEQYF.

The sample holds many counts of this clonotype. The chain has TRBV7-2 and TRBJ1-1, with TRBD1 identical over 10 bases. Unmatched junction bases numbered 8, after V lost 1 base and J lost 9 bases. This CDR3 has 15 residues. Germline CDR1 SGHTA, CDR2 FQGNSA. The CDR3 loop is CASSLDRQGARKAFF. Written as DNA, the CDR3 is TGTGCCAGCAGCTTAGACAGACAGGGGGCGCGTAAAGCTTTCTTT.

This clonotype was detected ten times or more. For the CDR3, the DNA is TGCAGTGCTACATCGGGGTACAATGAGCAGTTCTTC. Residues: CSATSGYNEQFF. This chain connects TRBV20-1 to TRBJ2-1; D is perhaps TRBD2 (5 bases). This CDR3 is built from 12 residues. V was shortened by 4 bases and J by 4 bases, with 8 bases between the two germline ends. CDR1 DFQATT and CDR2 SNEGSKA come from the germline V gene (reference sequence).

This clonotype was detected only a few times. V usage is TRBV7-9 and J usage is TRBJ2-1; 10 bases match TRBD1. Trimming at V came to 6 bases and at J to 7 bases, leaving 9 bases not matched to a gene. Germline assignment: CDR1 SEHNR and CDR2 FQNEAQ (reference sequence). The CDR3 runs 15 residues. The CDR3 region is CASRRGQGEKNEQFF. The CDR3, as DNA: TGTGCCAGCAGGCGAGGACAGGGGGAGAAGAATGAGCAGTTCTTC.

The chain joins TRBV2 to TRBJ1-5; D is undetermined. CDR3 length: 14 residues. Germline V gene data show CDR1 as SNHLY and CDR2 as FYNNEI. V gave up 1 base and J gave up 7 bases, with 11 bases separating them. The CDR3 loop is CASSEDQVQQPQHF. CDR3 DNA sequence: TGTGCCAGCAGTGAAGACCAGGTTCAGCAGCCCCAGCATTTT.

J is TRBJ1-5 and V is TRBV19, with 8 bases lining up with TRBD1. V dropped 4 bases and J dropped 5; count of bases not matched to a gene: 7. The CDR3 sequence is 15 residues long. From germline, CDR1 is LNHDA and CDR2 SQIVND (reference sequence). In DNA form, the CDR3 reads TGTGCCAGTAGTAAAGGACAGGGTGGATATCAGCCCCAGCATTTT. This encodes CASSKGQGGYQPQHF.

This clonotype came up many times. The chain carries TRBV12-3 or TRBV12-4 and TRBJ1-2, with D tentatively TRBD1 (5 bases). The CDR3 runs to 14 residues. V was cut by 4 bases and J by 8 bases, with 17 bases left in between. This CDR3 reads CASSSRGAVGGYTF. The CDR3 DNA follows: TGTGCCAGCAGTTCTAGGGGCGCAGTCGGAGGCTACACCTTC.

Turning to this clonotype: With a much larger clone just one base away, this may be a read error. The chain combines TRBV19 with TRBJ2-2; 8 bases agree with TRBD1. This CDR3 has 17 residues. V was pared by 5 bases and J by 0 bases, with 8 bases of the junction left unmatched. Germline CDR1 and CDR2: LNHDA and SQIVND (reference sequence). The CDR3 loop reads CASSGTGRYSNTGELFF. CDR3 nucleotide sequence: TGTGCCAGTAGTGGGACAGGACGTTACTCGAACACCGGGGAGCTGTTTTTT.

This clonotype has at least ten counts. The junction departs from the called germline gene at one end, perhaps through a read error. The rearrangement joins TRBV7-9 to TRBJ2-3; D gene ambiguous. CDR3 length equals 12 residues. CDR1 and CDR2 (germline): SEHNR, FQNEAQ (reference sequence). The CDR3 DNA sequence: TGCGCCAGCAGCTTGGTAGTAGATACGCAGTATTTT. Translating gives CASSLVVDTQYF.

This clonotype was observed at least ten times. J is TRBJ2-3 and V is TRBV28; D perhaps matches TRBD1 (6 bases). CDR1 and CDR2 from the germline V gene are MDHEN and SYDVKM. This CDR3 comprises 14 residues. V shed 6 bases and J shed 1 base, with 11 bases lying between them. As DNA, the CDR3 is TGTGCCAGCAGATCGGGACAAGGCACAGATACGCAGTATTTT. As protein: CASRSGQGTDTQYF.

This clonotype was counted at least ten times. This chain connects TRBV12-5 to TRBJ1-3; D remains ambiguous. Germline CDR1 and CDR2: LGHNT and FRNRAP. The CDR3 consists of 18 residues. Trimming pared 4 bases from V and 0 bases from J, leaving 19 bases between. The CDR3 nucleotides read TGTGCTAGTGGTTCTCCCCGGGCAGGCCGTAGCTCTGGAAACACCATATATTTT. Translating it yields CASGSPRAGRSSGNTIYF.